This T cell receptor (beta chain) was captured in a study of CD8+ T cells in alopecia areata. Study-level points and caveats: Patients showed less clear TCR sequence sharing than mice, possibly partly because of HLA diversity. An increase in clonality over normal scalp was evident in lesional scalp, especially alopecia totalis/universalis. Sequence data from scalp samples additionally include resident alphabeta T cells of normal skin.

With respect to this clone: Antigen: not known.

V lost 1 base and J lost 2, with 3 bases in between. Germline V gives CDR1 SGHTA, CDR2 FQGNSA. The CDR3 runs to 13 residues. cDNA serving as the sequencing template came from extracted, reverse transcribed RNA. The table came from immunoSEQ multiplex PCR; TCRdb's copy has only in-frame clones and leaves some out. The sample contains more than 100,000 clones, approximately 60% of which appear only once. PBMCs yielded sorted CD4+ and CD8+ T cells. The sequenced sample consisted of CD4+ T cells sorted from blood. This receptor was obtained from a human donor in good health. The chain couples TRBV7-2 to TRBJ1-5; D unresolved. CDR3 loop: CASSLVGNQPQHF. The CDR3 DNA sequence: TGTGCCAGCAGCTTAGTGGGCAATCAGCCCCAGCATTTT.